One and the same sample provided the 10 T cell receptor beta chains below, sequenced in a study of shared clonotypes between healthy human individuals. TCRdb keeps only in-frame clones here, not all; method: immunoSEQ multiplex PCR. This sample has over 1.5 million clones, with approximately 98% found just once. Source material: naive CD4+ T cells sorted from blood. Subset noted: CD45RA+ positively selected. The origin of the receptors is a man aged 25 to 40 in good health.

The J gene is TRBJ2-2, the V gene TRBV7-2, with 11 bases that match TRBD2. Germline V gene sequence: CDR1 SGHTA, CDR2 FQGNSA. The trim removed 3 bases at V and 4 bases at J, leaving 1 base unmatched. CDR3 length equals 15 residues. CDR3 in amino acids: CASSFSGRVTGELFF. Written as DNA, the CDR3 is TGTGCCAGCAGCTTTAGCGGGAGGGTCACCGGGGAGCTGTTTTTT.

This chain links TRBV7-3 with TRBJ2-5; no definite D call. CDR1 is SGHTA and CDR2 is FQGTGA in the germline V gene. V was clipped by 5 bases and J by 3 bases, with 10 bases between them. This CDR3 region has 13 residues. CDR3 loop: CASSPGRKETQYF. For the CDR3, the DNA is TGTGCCAGCAGCCCCGGGCGGAAAGAGACCCAGTACTTC. The full variable domain, with the rest looked up from reference TRBV7-3 and TRBJ2-5, is GAGVSQTPSNKVTEKGKYVELRCDPISGHTALYWYRQSLGQGPEFLIYFQGTGAADDSGLPNDRFFAVRPEGSVSTLKIQRTERGDSAVYLCASSPGRKETQYFGPGTRLLVL.

This clone was seen a single time. This chain links TRBV5-6 with TRBJ1-1; D remains unclear. CDR1 and CDR2 (germline): SGHDT, YYEEEE. The CDR3 is 13 amino acids. The V end lost 4 bases, the J end lost 3 bases, and 10 bases lay between the germline ends. The CDR3, as DNA: TGTGCCAGCAGCACGCTAGGTGACACTGAAGCTTTCTTT. Translation: CASSTLGDTEAFF. The whole variable domain, remainder taken from reference TRBV5-6 and TRBJ1-1, is DAGVTQSPTHLIKTRGQQVTLRCSPKSGHDTVSWYQQALGQGPQFIFQYYEEEERQRGNFPDRFSGHQFPNYSSELNVNALLLGDSALYLCASSTLGDTEAFFGQGTRLTVV.

The chain carries TRBV9 and TRBJ2-2, with 8 bases lining up with TRBD1. J lost 0 bases, V lost 4 bases, and 5 bases had no gene match. In germline, CDR1 is SGDLS, CDR2 YYNGEE. The CDR3 extends over 16 amino acids. For the CDR3, the DNA is TGTGCCAGCAGCACCCGACAGGGGCCGAACACCGGGGAGCTGTTTTTT. Protein product: CASSTRQGPNTGELFF. Variable domain in full (rest from reference TRBV9 and TRBJ2-2): DSGVTQTPKHLITATGQRVTLRCSPRSGDLSVYWYQQSLDQGLQFLIQYYNGEERAKGNILERFSAQQFPDLHSELNLSSLELGDSALYFCASSTRQGPNTGELFFGEGSRLTVL.

The CDR3, as DNA: TGTGCCAGCTCACCATGGGACAGGGGCACCGGGGAGCTGTTTTTT. It yields the protein CASSPWDRGTGELFF. The chain is built from TRBV18 and TRBJ2-2, with 10 bases that match TRBD1. The V gene end was trimmed by 2 bases and the J gene end by 4 bases; junction bases not matched to a gene: 1. Germline values: CDR1 KGHSH, CDR2 LQKENI. The CDR3 extends over 15 amino acids.

The rearrangement links TRBV11-2 to TRBJ2-3, with D perhaps assigned TRBD1 or TRBD2 (5 bases each). This CDR3 comprises 17 residues. V lost 3 bases to trimming and J lost 9 bases, with 25 bases between them. CDR1 is SGHAT and CDR2 is FQNNGV in the germline V gene. The CDR3 DNA sequence: TGTGCCAGCAGCTTTGATTCTCCGGGATGGGCCGGGACGACGCAGTATTTT. Amino acids: CASSFDSPGWAGTTQYF.

V is TRBV27 and J is TRBJ1-2; D not certain. The V gene's germline CDR1 is MNHEY and CDR2 SMNVEV (reference sequence). V gave up 1 base and J gave up 7 bases, with 22 bases separating them. The CDR3 has 17 residues. The CDR3 region is CASSLLTDSQTLGGYTF. DNA of the CDR3: TGTGCCAGCAGTTTATTGACGGACTCGCAAACTTTGGGTGGCTACACCTTC.

Concerning this clone itself: This CDR3 is also generated by other DNA sequences in the sample. V and J are TRBV5-1 and TRBJ2-2, with 7 bases aligning to TRBD1. The CDR3 has 15 amino acids. Per germline, CDR1 SGHRS and CDR2 YFSETQ. The junction had 3 bases not matched to a gene; V was cut back by 4 bases and J by 0 bases. The CDR3 reads CASSRDRANTGELFF. Written as DNA, the CDR3 is TGCGCCAGCAGCCGAGACAGGGCGAACACCGGGGAGCTGTTTTTT.

The gene calls are TRBV9 and TRBJ2-7; 7 bases fit TRBD1. The CDR3 has 14 residues. The V gene end was trimmed by 4 bases and the J gene end by 2 bases; junction bases not matched to a gene: 6. CDR1 SGDLS and CDR2 YYNGEE come from the germline V gene. The CDR3 is CASSPRQGTYEQYF. The CDR3 region has the DNA TGTGCCAGCAGCCCCCGACAGGGCACCTACGAGCAGTACTTC.

The chain joins TRBV4-1 to TRBJ2-7; D is ambiguous. Germline CDR1 reads MGHRA; CDR2 reads YSYEKL. V lost 1 base, J lost 1 base, and 11 bases lay in between. The CDR3 has 15 residues. In nucleotides, the CDR3 is TGCGCCAGCAGCCAAGGTCTGACCCAGTCCTACGAGCAGTACTTC. Amino acids: CASSQGLTQSYEQYF.